Detailed here is one TCR beta chain. Samples each had at least 5.5 micrograms of total RNA extracted. This specimen belongs to a study of blood T cells in healthy people across ages. With a J-beta primer mix and a sample-barcoded 5' primer, a second PCR ran about 7 to 11 cycles. TCRdb re-called the 5' RACE reads with MiXCR, one entry per CDR3 protein. The table records 1.5 million to 2 million distinct CDR3 sequences, around 50% of them present only once. Trimming removed 6 bases from V and 10 bases from J, with 16 bases in between. In germline, CDR1 is MNHEY, CDR2 SVGEGT. This CDR3 is 13 amino acids long.

The sequenced material came from blood. The receptor comes from a middle-aged woman in good health. The rearrangement uses TRBV6-2 or TRBV6-3 and TRBJ2-1; perhaps TRBD2 as D (6 bases). CDR3 coding DNA: TGTGCCAGCAGGGAACTTGGGACTCCGGAGCAGTTCTTC. This translates into CASRELGTPEQFF.